In its sample, the clone carrying this TCR beta chain was seen a few times. Its target is unknown. The source of the sample is a study of CD8+ T cells in alopecia areata. Study background: For the treated group, dosing was oral tofacitinib at 5 to 10 mg twice daily.

In each case, RNA was isolated and then reverse transcribed into cDNA as the sequencing template. Generated by immunoSEQ multiplex PCR, the TCRdb table keeps only in-frame clones and is missing some. The profile shows fewer than 110,000 clones, just under 60% of them singletons. General study points: Lesional scalp displayed greater clonality than normal scalp, most notably in alopecia totalis/universalis. Normal skin's resident alphabeta T cells are also sequenced in scalp samples. On tofacitinib, scalp and blood still held many of the expanded lesional clones.

V was clipped by 5 bases and J by 1 base; unmatched bases: 3. Germline values: CDR1 SEHNR, CDR2 FQNEAQ (reference sequence). CDR3 length equals 14 residues. This sample's treatment: oral pan-JAK inhibitor, 5-10 mg twice daily. The input for sequencing was CD8+ T cells sorted from blood, taken between weeks 55 and 70, from a patient treated with tofacitinib. The rearrangement uses TRBV7-9 and TRBJ2-3, with TRBD2 matching 7 bases. The clonotype originates from a human donor with alopecia areata. The CDR3 protein is CASSPAGGTDTQYF. CDR3 nucleotide sequence: TGTGCCAGCAGCCCTGCGGGGGGCACAGATACGCAGTATTTT. Looking up the rest from reference TRBV7-9 and TRBJ2-3 gives the full variable domain: DTGVSQNPRHKITKRGQNVTFRCDPISEHNRLYWYRQTLGQGPEFLTYFQNEAQLEKSRLLSDRFSAERPKGSFSTLEIQRTEQGDSAMYLCASSPAGGTDTQYFGPGTRLTVL.